A single sample is the source of the 20 T cell receptor beta chains below, sequenced in a study of OX40 agonist ivuxolimab in advanced cancers. TCRdb's table, derived via immunoSEQ multiplex PCR, lists solely in-frame clones and lacks some. The sample has around 68,000 clones; roughly 90% are singletons. Sequences were derived from CD4+ or CD8+ T cells sorted from blood, sampled in a trial of the OX40 agonist ivuxolimab. The receptors come from an adult with an advanced solid tumor such as melanoma, head and neck, liver or kidney cancer.

The V and J genes are TRBV15 and TRBJ1-5, with 7 positions matching TRBD1. J was trimmed by 5 bases and V by 0 bases; bases with no gene match: 7. The CDR3 sequence is 16 residues long. Germline V CDR1 and CDR2: LNHNV, YYDKDF (reference sequence). CDR3 residues: CATSRERGRLDQPQHF. DNA for the CDR3: TGTGCCACCAGCAGAGAGAGGGGGCGTCTAGATCAGCCCCAGCATTTT.

The V and J genes are TRBV2 and TRBJ1-2; a weak D match, TRBD1 (5 bases). The CDR3 consists of 12 residues. CDR1 SNHLY and CDR2 FYNNEI come from the germline V gene. V shed 6 bases and J shed 8 bases, with 13 bases lying between them. CDR3 DNA: TGTGCCAGCAGAAGGGACCTTCGGGGCTACACCTTC. It encodes CASRRDLRGYTF.

The gene calls are TRBV6-6 and TRBJ2-7, with unresolved D. CDR1 is MNHNY, CDR2 SVGAGI, per germline (reference sequence). CDR3 length equals 15 residues. Trimming removed 0 bases at V and 2 bases at J, with 11 bases between. CDR3 nucleotides: TGTGCCAGCAGTTACTCGACCAGCGCCGCCTACGAGCAGTACTTC. Its protein product is CASSYSTSAAYEQYF.

The chain employs TRBV28 and TRBJ2-7; 10 nucleotides line up with TRBD1. From germline, CDR1 is MDHEN and CDR2 SYDVKM. V dropped 3 bases and J dropped 3; count of bases not matched to a gene: 14. The CDR3 has 18 amino acids. The CDR3 DNA sequence: TGTGCCAGCAGTTTCTTCTCTCCCTTGACAGGGGGCGTCTACGAGCAGTACTTC. It is translated as CASSFFSPLTGGVYEQYF.

V usage is TRBV25-1 and J usage is TRBJ2-7; 7 nucleotides agree with TRBD1. After removal of 3 bases from V and 3 bases from J, the junction contained 5 bases not matched to a gene. CDR3 size: 14 residues. CDR1 and CDR2 (germline): MGHDK, SYGVNS. CDR3 amino acids: CASSDTRQGYEQYF. The DNA of the CDR3 is TGTGCCAGCAGTGACACCAGACAGGGCTACGAGCAGTACTTC.

A single count supports this clone. The rearrangement uses TRBV10-1 and TRBJ2-7, with 10 bases that match TRBD2. CDR1 and CDR2 from the germline V gene are WNHNN and SYGVQD (reference sequence). The V gene end was trimmed by 6 bases and the J gene end by 6 bases; junction bases not matched to a gene: 11. This CDR3 is built from 15 residues. The chain's CDR3 is CASRTAGTSVSEQYF. CDR3 nucleotides: TGCGCCAGCAGAACAGCCGGGACTAGCGTTTCCGAGCAGTACTTC.

This chain uses TRBV7-9 with TRBJ2-7, with unresolved D. The CDR3 length is 13 residues. Trimming left V 7 bases short and J 0 bases short, with 10 bases between. In germline, CDR1 is SEHNR, CDR2 FQNEAQ (reference sequence). The CDR3 reads CASTPRGSYEQYF. CDR3 in DNA: TGTGCCAGCACCCCGCGCGGCTCCTACGAGCAGTACTTC.

V is TRBV28 and J is TRBJ2-7; D remains unclear. The CDR3 loop spans 14 amino acids. Trimming took off 2 bases at V and 1 base at J, with 9 bases between the two ends. Germline V gene data show CDR1 as MDHEN and CDR2 as SYDVKM. CDR3 DNA: TGTGCCAGCAGTTTAGCCAGCATTTCCTACGAGCAGTACTTC. Its protein is CASSLASISYEQYF.

The V and J genes are TRBV28 and TRBJ1-4; a weak D match, TRBD1 (5 bases). Germline V gene data show CDR1 as MDHEN and CDR2 as SYDVKM. This CDR3 has 15 amino acids. Trimming left V 3 bases short and J 2 bases short, with 10 bases between. The CDR3 here is CASSFAGPTNEKLFF. For the CDR3, the DNA is TGTGCCAGCAGTTTCGCGGGGCCCACTAATGAAAAACTGTTTTTT.

This chain connects TRBV10-3 to TRBJ1-1, with 7 bases fitting TRBD1. This CDR3 is 13 amino acids long. V lost 5 bases to trimming and J lost 5 bases; unmatched junction nucleotides: 5. In germline, CDR1 is ENHRY, CDR2 SYGVKD. The CDR3 DNA is TGTGCCATCAGTCGACAGGGAGAGACTGAAGCTTTCTTT. It is translated as CAISRQGETEAFF.

This clone was counted a single time. The V and J genes are TRBV11-1 and TRBJ2-6; no reliable D call. V was clipped by 1 base and J by 7 bases, with 2 bases between them. The germline V gene has CDR1 SGHAT and CDR2 FQDESV (reference sequence). The CDR3 runs to 12 residues. The CDR3 DNA reads as TGTGCCAGCAGCTTAGGTGCCAACGTCCTGACTTTC. Encoded protein: CASSLGANVLTF.

V is TRBV2 and J is TRBJ1-4, with D possibly being TRBD1 (6 bases). The V gene lost 6 bases and the J gene lost 1 base, with 12 bases spanning the gap. Germline V gene lookup returns CDR1 SNHLY and CDR2 FYNNEI. The CDR3 contains 15 residues. DNA of the CDR3: TGTGCCAGCAGCTACAGGGAGGGAACTAATGAAAAACTGTTTTTT. This sequence encodes CASSYREGTNEKLFF.

The chain joins TRBV2 to TRBJ2-1; 10 bases line up with TRBD2. CDR1 SNHLY and CDR2 FYNNEI come from the germline V gene. V lost 2 bases and J lost 4; bases outside the gene matches: 11. The CDR3 extends over 18 amino acids. CDR3 amino acids: CASSESGAGGPPYNEQFF. The CDR3 DNA is TGTGCCAGCAGTGAAAGCGGAGCGGGAGGGCCTCCTTACAATGAGCAGTTCTTC.

The chain uses TRBV6-6 and TRBJ2-1, with 14 bases lining up with TRBD2. There are 15 residues in the CDR3. CDR1 is MNHNY, CDR2 SVGAGI, per germline (reference sequence). J lost 7 bases, V lost 2 bases, and 1 base had no gene match. In DNA, the CDR3 is TGTGCCAGCAGTTACGGGACTAGCGGGAGTAATGAGCAGTTCTTC. Amino acid sequence: CASSYGTSGSNEQFF.

This clone was detected only once. The rearrangement uses TRBV11-2 and TRBJ1-3; D gene uncertain. The germline V gene encodes CDR1 SGHAT and CDR2 FQNNGV. CDR3 length equals 13 residues. Trimming took 2 bases from V and 1 from J, leaving 3 bases between them. The CDR3 here is CASSLNSGNTIYF. CDR3 coding DNA: TGTGCCAGCAGCTTAAATTCTGGAAACACCATATATTTT.

The chain has TRBV9 and TRBJ2-7; TRBD2 matches at 8 bases. The ends lost 2 bases at V and 6 bases at J; junction bases unmatched: 10. CDR3 size: 15 residues. Germline CDR1 SGDLS, CDR2 YYNGEE. The DNA of the CDR3 is TGTGCCAGCAGCGTTTCTCCGGGAGGGCTAGTCGAGCAGTACTTC. The encoded protein is CASSVSPGGLVEQYF.

The chain carries TRBV6-4 and TRBJ2-3; TRBD1 agrees at 7 bases. The CDR3 covers 13 residues. Germline V gives CDR1 MRHNA, CDR2 SNTAGT. After removal of 6 bases from V and 4 bases from J, the junction contained 4 bases not matched to a gene. As DNA, the CDR3 is TGTGCCAGCAGAGGACAGGTTTCAGATACGCAGTATTTT. This gives the protein CASRGQVSDTQYF.

This chain uses TRBV30 with TRBJ1-1, with a possible D match to TRBD1 (5 bases). The CDR3 length is 17 residues. V dropped 2 bases and J dropped 1 base, with 20 bases sitting between them. Looked up from germline, CDR1 is GTSNPN and CDR2 is SVGIG (reference sequence). CDR3 loop: CAWSRERVRGTNTEAFF. The CDR3, as DNA: TGTGCCTGGAGTAGGGAAAGAGTGCGAGGGACGAACACTGAAGCTTTCTTT.

This rearrangement joins TRBV14 to TRBJ1-2; weak D call: TRBD1 (5 bases). The CDR3 loop spans 12 amino acids. Deletions cut 0 bases from V and 12 bases from J, with 11 bases between. CDR1 SGHDN and CDR2 FVKESK come from the germline V gene. Here the CDR3 DNA reads TGTGCCAGCAGCCAAGACAGGGCCCGAAACACCTTC. Protein product: CASSQDRARNTF. Combining the CDR3 with reference TRBV14 and TRBJ1-2 gives the whole variable domain EAGVTQFPSHSVIEKGQTVTLRCDPISGHDNLYWYRRVMGKEIKFLLHFVKESKQDESGMPNNRFLAERTGGTYSTLKVQPAELEDSGVYFCASSQDRARNTFGSGTRLTVV.

The CDR3 bases are TGTGCCAGCAGCGGGAGCGTCGGAAAGACCCAGTACTTC. Protein product: CASSGSVGKTQYF. The gene calls are TRBV2 and TRBJ2-5; weak D call: TRBD2 (6 bases). This CDR3 has 13 amino acids. Germline V gives CDR1 SNHLY, CDR2 FYNNEI. Between the trimmed V and J ends, which lost 6 bases and 6 bases, there was a span of 14 bases. The full variable domain, rest sourced from reference TRBV2 and TRBJ2-5, is EPEVTQTPSHQVTQMGQEVILRCVPISNHLYFYWYRQILGQKVEFLVSFYNNEISEKSEIFDDQFSVERPDGSNFTLKIRSTKLEDSAMYFCASSGSVGKTQYFGPGTRLLVL.